These 25 T cell receptor beta chains were all obtained from the same sample, sequenced in a study of cytomegalovirus exposure and HLA in healthy donors. PCR amplification relied on 60 Vbeta primers (plus 13 Jbeta primers). Method: immunoSEQ multiplex PCR; TCRdb's copy keeps in-frame clones and lacks some. The repertoire holds 150,000 to 200,000 clones, with 60% to 85% as singletons. Input material: PBMCs. The receptors stem from a male donor in good health and CMV-seropositive.

This chain links TRBV6-1 with TRBJ1-2; D is perhaps TRBD1 (5 bases). The CDR3 consists of 12 residues. Trimming stripped 7 bases from V and 8 bases from J, with 14 bases between. Per germline, CDR1 MNHNS and CDR2 SASEGT. The CDR3 protein is CASKGVGGGYTF. The CDR3 DNA sequence: TGTGCCAGCAAAGGGGTTGGGGGGGGCTACACCTTC.

The V gene is TRBV7-2, the J gene TRBJ2-5; tentatively, D is TRBD2 (6 bases). The CDR3 has 13 residues. With 5 bases removed from V and 4 bases from J, the gap between germline ends came to 11 bases. Germline-derived CDR1 and CDR2 are SGHTA and FQGNSA. The CDR3 sequence: CASSRGLGETQYF. As DNA, the CDR3 is TGTGCCAGCAGCCGGGGGTTGGGAGAGACCCAGTACTTC. Based on the CDR3 plus reference TRBV7-2 and TRBJ2-5, the full variable domain is GAGVSQSPSNKVTEKGKDVELRCDPISGHTALYWYRQSLGQGLEFLIYFQGNSAPDKSGLPSDRFSAERTGGSVSTLTIQRTQQEDSAVYLCASSRGLGETQYFGPGTRLLVL.

The chain combines TRBV14 with TRBJ2-1; 7 positions match TRBD1. This CDR3 is 19 amino acids long. Germline V gene sequence: CDR1 SGHDN, CDR2 FVKESK. The trim removed 2 bases at V and 5 bases at J, leaving 18 bases unmatched. The CDR3 protein is CASSQPTGFSISLDNEQFF. The CDR3 DNA follows: TGTGCCAGCAGCCAACCGACAGGGTTCTCAATATCCCTAGACAATGAGCAGTTCTTC.

The V gene is TRBV7-2, the J gene TRBJ2-5; no reliable D call. With 4 bases removed from V and 5 bases from J, the gap between germline ends came to 8 bases. The CDR3 contains 12 residues. From germline, CDR1 is SGHTA and CDR2 FQGNSA. The CDR3 coding sequence is TGTGCCAGCAGCTACGTGAGGGAGACCCAGTACTTC. This encodes CASSYVRETQYF.

Note on this clone: At one end, the junction sequence differs from germline, possibly due to a read error. This chain links TRBV4-2 with TRBJ1-2; tentatively, D is TRBD1 (5 bases). The germline V gene encodes CDR1 LGHNA and CDR2 YNFKEQ. The length of the CDR3 is 15 residues. CDR3 in DNA: TGTGCCAGCAGCCAAGATCCTGCAGGGTACTATGACTACACCTTC. Translated, it gives CASSQDPAGYYDYTF.

The count of this clone is one. This chain joins TRBV6-5 and TRBJ1-4, with D unresolved. In germline, CDR1 is MNHEY, CDR2 SVGAGI. The CDR3 has 13 residues. Trimming removed 2 bases from V and 7 bases from J, with 8 bases in between. CDR3 in DNA: TGTGCCAGCAGTTACACGGGAGGTGAAAAACTGTTTTTT. Amino acid sequence: CASSYTGGEKLFF.

The chain combines TRBV30 with TRBJ1-4; 7 bases fit TRBD1. The V gene end was trimmed by 1 base and the J gene end by 4 bases; junction bases not matched to a gene: 3. Germline CDR1 reads GTSNPN; CDR2 reads SVGIG (reference sequence). CDR3 size: 14 residues. This CDR3 is CAWSATGVNEKLFF. DNA of the CDR3: TGTGCCTGGAGTGCAACAGGGGTTAATGAAAAACTGTTTTTT. The whole variable domain, filled in from reference TRBV30 and TRBJ1-4, reads SQTIHQWPATLVQPVGSPLSLECTVEGTSNPNLYWYRQAAGRGLQLLFYSVGIGQISSEVPQNLSASRPQDRQFILSSKKLLLSDSGFYLCAWSATGVNEKLFFGSGTQLSVL.

The rearrangement links TRBV5-8 to TRBJ2-2; D not certain. Between the trimmed V and J ends, which lost 9 bases and 4 bases, there was a span of 16 bases. The CDR3 consists of 14 residues. Germline V gene data show CDR1 as SGHTS and CDR2 as YDEGEE. CDR3 bases: TGTGCCACCTCAGTTTTGGTATCCACCGGGGAGCTGTTTTTT. Its translation: CATSVLVSTGELFF.

This chain joins TRBV6-5 and TRBJ1-1; 8 bases match TRBD1. Per the germline V gene, CDR1 is MNHEY and CDR2 is SVGAGI. With V trimmed by 7 bases and J by 11 bases, 6 bases remained unmatched. CDR3 length: 11 residues. The CDR3 spells CASTYRGVAFF. The CDR3 coding sequence is TGTGCCAGCACCTACAGGGGGGTGGCTTTCTTT.

The chain has TRBV7-9 and TRBJ2-2; D is undetermined. The CDR3 is made up of 13 amino acids. CDR1 and CDR2 (germline): SEHNR, FQNEAQ (reference sequence). V was shortened by 2 bases and J by 7 bases, with 8 bases between the two germline ends. CDR3 region: CASSLRSSGELFF. DNA of the CDR3: TGTGCCAGCAGCTTACGGTCGAGCGGGGAGCTGTTTTTT.

The gene calls are TRBV2 and TRBJ1-6, with D tentatively TRBD1 (5 bases). The CDR3 contains 15 residues. From germline, CDR1 is SNHLY and CDR2 FYNNEI. V was clipped by 6 bases and J by 3 bases, with 12 bases between them. CDR3: CASRVQANYNSPLHF. CDR3 nucleotides: TGTGCCAGCAGGGTACAGGCTAACTATAATTCACCCCTCCACTTT.

The CDR3 sequence is CASITGGGYYGYTF. CDR3 DNA: TGTGCCAGCATCACTGGCGGAGGGTACTATGGCTACACCTTC. The chain is built from TRBV5-6 and TRBJ1-2; the D is unclear. V gave up 6 bases and J gave up 3 bases, with 15 bases separating them. The CDR3 length is 14 residues. Germline V gene sequence: CDR1 SGHDT, CDR2 YYEEEE.

The chain carries TRBV4-1 and TRBJ2-5; TRBD1 is a possible D gene (5 bases). The better agreement between TRBJ2-7 and the DNA end casts doubt on the J call. There are 14 residues in the CDR3. Germline CDR1 and CDR2: MGHRA and YSYEKL. The CDR3 sequence: CASSQDPRVREQYF. The CDR3 DNA reads TGCGCCAGCAGCCAAGATCCCAGGGTCCGCGAGCAGTACTTC.

This clone was found a few times. The chain uses TRBV30 and TRBJ2-4; D perhaps matches TRBD2 (5 bases). The germline V and J ends were trimmed by 2 bases and 0 bases, with 20 bases remaining between them. This CDR3 has 18 residues. Looked up from germline, CDR1 is GTSNPN and CDR2 is SVGIG (reference sequence). CDR3 coding DNA: TGTGCCTGGAGTTCAACAGCGGCAGCGTTACTAGCCAAAAACATTCAGTACTTC. Its protein is CAWSSTAAALLAKNIQYF. Full variable domain (missing parts from reference TRBV30 and TRBJ2-4): SQTIHQWPATLVQPVGSPLSLECTVEGTSNPNLYWYRQAAGRGLQLLFYSVGIGQISSEVPQNLSASRPQDRQFILSSKKLLLSDSGFYLCAWSSTAAALLAKNIQYFGAGTRLSVL.

This chain connects TRBV30 to TRBJ1-6; 9 bases map to TRBD1. Germline V gene data show CDR1 as GTSNPN and CDR2 as SVGIG (reference sequence). The CDR3 consists of 14 residues. Trimming removed 7 bases from V and 7 bases from J; junction bases left unmatched: 8. CDR3 nucleotide sequence: TGTGCCTCCGGGGAGGGGACAGGGAATTCACCCCTCCACTTT. Translating gives CASGEGTGNSPLHF.

The V call is TRBV18, the J call TRBJ1-1; the D gene is possibly TRBD1 (5 bases). With 3 bases removed from V and 0 bases from J, the gap between germline ends came to 11 bases. Germline V gene lookup returns CDR1 KGHSH and CDR2 LQKENI. This CDR3 has 15 amino acids. The CDR3 nucleotides are TGTGCCAGCTCACCCGTGACAGACCTGAACACTGAAGCTTTCTTT. This sequence encodes CASSPVTDLNTEAFF.

CDR3 in amino acids: CASSYPTGAYGYTF. The CDR3 DNA reads TGTGCCAGCAGTTACCCGACAGGGGCGTATGGCTACACCTTC. J is TRBJ1-2 and V is TRBV6-6, with TRBD1 identical over 8 bases. V lost 2 bases, J lost 5 bases, and 4 bases stayed unmatched. The CDR3 consists of 14 residues. Germline V gene lookup returns CDR1 MNHNY and CDR2 SVGAGI (reference sequence).

The rearrangement uses TRBV7-2 and TRBJ2-2; D is ambiguous. The CDR3 runs to 14 residues. Germline values: CDR1 SGHTA, CDR2 FQGNSA. Trimming removed 5 bases from V and 4 bases from J, with 11 bases in between. CDR3 coding DNA: TGTGCCAGCAGCCCCCGACTCCGCACCGGGGAGCTGTTTTTT. It specifies CASSPRLRTGELFF.

The DNA for the CDR3 is TGTGCCAGCAGCCGACGGACTGGGGTGGAGACCCAGTACTTC. This codes for CASSRRTGVETQYF. The chain is built from TRBV6-5 and TRBJ2-5; maybe TRBD2 (5 bases). V lost 6 bases to trimming and J lost 5 bases, with 16 bases between them. CDR1 and CDR2 (germline): MNHEY, SVGAGI. CDR3 size: 14 residues.

The chain recombines TRBV12-5 with TRBJ2-7; no definite D call. The V gene lost 1 base and the J gene lost 2 bases, with 9 bases spanning the gap. The V gene's germline CDR1 is LGHNT and CDR2 FRNRAP. This CDR3 region has 14 residues. CDR3 amino acids: CASGLGLIPYEQYF. In DNA, the CDR3 is TGTGCTAGTGGTTTGGGGCTTATACCCTACGAGCAGTACTTC.

The chain recombines TRBV4-1 with TRBJ1-2, with D perhaps matching TRBD1 (6 bases). Trimming stripped 1 base from V and 4 bases from J, with 13 bases between. Per germline, CDR1 MGHRA and CDR2 YSYEKL. The CDR3 contains 15 residues. The CDR3 nucleotides are TGCGCCAGCAGCCAAGGGGCAGGGACATTCTATGGCTACACCTTC. It codes for CASSQGAGTFYGYTF.

This sequence joins TRBV30 and TRBJ1-2, with 12 bases lining up with TRBD1. V was pared by 5 bases and J by 12 bases, with 4 bases of the junction left unmatched. Germline-derived CDR1 and CDR2 are GTSNPN and SVGIG (reference sequence). The CDR3 length is 11 residues. Written as DNA, the CDR3 is TGTGCCTGGGGGACAGGGGGCTGGAACACCTTC. As protein: CAWGTGGWNTF.

This chain links TRBV4-3 with TRBJ1-1; 7 positions agree with TRBD1. Germline trimming cut 2 bases from V and 3 bases from J; bases unmatched to any gene: 3. The CDR3 is 14 residues long. The V gene's germline CDR1 is LGHNA and CDR2 YSLEER. The CDR3 spells CASSQLTGDTEAFF. CDR3 nucleotide sequence: TGCGCCAGCAGCCAACTAACAGGGGACACTGAAGCTTTCTTT.

The J gene is TRBJ1-1, the V gene TRBV18; the D is unclear. CDR1 and CDR2 (germline): KGHSH, LQKENI. V was clipped by 3 bases and J by 6 bases, with 5 bases between them. CDR3 length equals 11 residues. This chain's CDR3 is CASSPIAEAFF. As DNA, the CDR3 is TGTGCCAGCTCACCCATTGCTGAAGCTTTCTTT. Variable domain in full (rest from reference TRBV18 and TRBJ1-1): NAGVMQNPRHLVRRRGQEARLRCSPMKGHSHVYWYRQLPEEGLKFMVYLQKENIIDESGMPKERFSAEFPKEGPSILRIQQVVRGDSAAYFCASSPIAEAFFGQGTRLTVV.

This clone came up once. The rearrangement uses TRBV30 and TRBJ2-7; 7 nucleotides align to TRBD1. The length of the CDR3 is 13 residues. The trim removed 5 bases at V and 4 bases at J, leaving 8 bases unmatched. The germline gives CDR1 GTSNPN, CDR2 SVGIG (reference sequence). The CDR3 here is CAWRPEGAYEQYF. CDR3 nucleotides: TGTGCCTGGCGTCCAGAGGGGGCTTACGAGCAGTACTTC.